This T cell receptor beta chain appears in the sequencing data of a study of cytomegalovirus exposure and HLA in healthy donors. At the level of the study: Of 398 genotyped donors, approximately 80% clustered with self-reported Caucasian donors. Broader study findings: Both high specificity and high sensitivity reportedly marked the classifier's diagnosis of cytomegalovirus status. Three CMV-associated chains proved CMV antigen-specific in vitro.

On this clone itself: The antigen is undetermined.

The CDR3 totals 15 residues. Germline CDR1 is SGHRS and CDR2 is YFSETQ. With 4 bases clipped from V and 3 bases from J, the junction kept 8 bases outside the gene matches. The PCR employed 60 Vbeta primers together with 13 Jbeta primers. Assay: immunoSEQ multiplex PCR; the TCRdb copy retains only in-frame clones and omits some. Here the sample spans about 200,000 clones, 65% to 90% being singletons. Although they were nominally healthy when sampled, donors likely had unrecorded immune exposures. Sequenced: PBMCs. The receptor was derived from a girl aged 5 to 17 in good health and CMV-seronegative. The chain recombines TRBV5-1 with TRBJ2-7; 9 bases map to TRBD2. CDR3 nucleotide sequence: TGCGCCAGCAGCCAGGGGACTAGCTCGTTCTACGAGCAGTACTTC. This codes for CASSQGTSSFYEQYF.